The 3 T cell receptor beta chains given below trace back to one sample, sequenced in a study of neurological immune-mediated disorders. Noted time point: longitudinal time-point 3. TCRdb re-derived calls from the 5' RACE reads in MiXCR, one entry per CDR3 protein. The sample records approximately 50,000 distinct CDR3 sequences, roughly 8.4% being singletons. Sequencing used PBMCs. All receptors come from a woman in her thirties or forties in good health.

This clonotype came up many times. The chain recombines TRBV5-1 with TRBJ2-7; D may be TRBD2 (5 bases). The V end lost 0 bases, the J end lost 7 bases, and 20 bases lay between the germline ends. The CDR3 contains 16 residues. Germline CDR1 is SGHRS and CDR2 is YFSETQ. This CDR3 reads CASSLGSVLGPGEQYF. The CDR3 DNA reads as TGCGCCAGCAGCTTGGGGAGCGTACTAGGGCCGGGGGAGCAGTACTTC.

V usage is TRBV4-3 and J usage is TRBJ1-4; maybe TRBD1 (6 bases). CDR3 length: 18 amino acids. Between the trimmed V and J ends, which lost 0 bases and 2 bases, there was a span of 16 bases. The germline V gene encodes CDR1 LGHNA and CDR2 YSLEER. CDR3 DNA sequence: TGCGCCAGCAGCCAAGACCAGGGGACATCCTTCACTAATGAAAAACTGTTTTTT. This translates into CASSQDQGTSFTNEKLFF.

This clonotype showed up many times. This rearrangement joins TRBV7-9 to TRBJ1-4, with D maybe TRBD1 (6 bases). Looked up from germline, CDR1 is SEHNR and CDR2 is FQNEAQ (reference sequence). The CDR3 has 13 amino acids. Between the trimmed V and J ends, which lost 5 bases and 6 bases, there was a span of 10 bases. CDR3 coding DNA: TGTGCCAGCAGCCCAAGGGGGTATGAAAAACTGTTTTTT. Translation gives CASSPRGYEKLFF.